This is a list of T cell receptor beta chains from one sample in a study of blood T cell repertoires in COVID-19. Only in-frame clones appear in the TCRdb table, and some are missing; sequencing was by immunoSEQ multiplex PCR. This sample has 120,000 or so clones, with 65% to 90% found just once. Sequenced sample: peripheral blood. The receptors originated from a woman of 80 years or more with acute or convalescent COVID-19. Both conserved end residues are part of each CDR3. A D gene is named only where the DNA matches it firmly. Not every row has a clone size; where given, it reads once, few, many or a size class.

abundance: -
j_gene: TRBJ1-5
d_gene: -
v_gene: TRBV19
CDR3nt: TGTGCCAGTAGTATCGGGGTCCTTAGCAATCAGCCCCAGCATTTT
CDR3aa: CASSIGVLSNQPQHF

abundance: -
j_gene: TRBJ1-4
d_gene: TRBD1
v_gene: TRBV6-6
CDR3nt: TGTGCCAGTGGGACAGGAATATATCATGAAAAACTGTTTTTT
CDR3aa: CASGTGIYHEKLFF

abundance: once
j_gene: TRBJ1-1
d_gene: -
v_gene: TRBV6-5
CDR3nt: TGTGCCAGCAGTTACTTGGGCTCCACTGAAGCTTTCTTT
CDR3aa: CASSYLGSTEAFF

abundance: -
j_gene: TRBJ2-2
d_gene: -
v_gene: TRBV3-1/TRBV3-2
CDR3nt: TGTGCCAGCAGACCGACGGGAACTAACACCGGGGAGCTGTTTTTT
CDR3aa: CASRPTGTNTGELFF

abundance: -
j_gene: TRBJ2-7
d_gene: -
v_gene: TRBV5-1
CDR3nt: TGCGCCAGCAGCTTGGGACCAGAGGACGAGCAGTACTTC
CDR3aa: CASSLGPEDEQYF

abundance: -
j_gene: TRBJ1-1
d_gene: -
v_gene: TRBV12-3/TRBV12-4
CDR3nt: TGTGCCAGCAGTTTTATAACAGAAGGAGAAGCTTTCTTT
CDR3aa: CASSFITEGEAFF

abundance: -
j_gene: TRBJ2-5
d_gene: TRBD2
v_gene: TRBV18
CDR3nt: TGTGCCAGCTCAGGTCGTCGACTAGCGGGACCCCACCGGGAGACCCAGTACTTC
CDR3aa: CASSGRRLAGPHRETQYF

abundance: -
j_gene: TRBJ2-1
d_gene: -
v_gene: TRBV27
CDR3nt: TGTGCCAGCAGTCTGAAACAATACAATGAGCAGTTCTTC
CDR3aa: CASSLKQYNEQFF

abundance: -
j_gene: TRBJ2-2
d_gene: TRBD1
v_gene: TRBV25-1
CDR3nt: TGTGCCAGCAGTGACGGACAGGGGGCGTACACCGGGGAGCTGTTTTTT
CDR3aa: CASSDGQGAYTGELFF

abundance: few
j_gene: TRBJ2-1
d_gene: TRBD2
v_gene: TRBV5-1
CDR3nt: TGCGCCAGCAGCTTGCTAGCGGGGGGCAACAATGAGCAGTTCTTC
CDR3aa: CASSLLAGGNNEQFF

abundance: -
j_gene: TRBJ1-6
d_gene: TRBD1
v_gene: TRBV6-5
CDR3nt: TGTGCCAGCAGTTACGGGTGGCAGGGGGCTTCACCCCTCCACTTT
CDR3aa: CASSYGWQGASPLHF

abundance: -
j_gene: TRBJ2-3
d_gene: -
v_gene: TRBV10-3
CDR3nt: TGTGCCATACAGGGCCATAGCACAGATACGCAGTATTTT
CDR3aa: CAIQGHSTDTQYF

abundance: -
j_gene: TRBJ2-3
d_gene: TRBD2
v_gene: TRBV5-1
CDR3nt: TGCGCCAGCAGCCGATTAGCGGGGGGGCAAGATACGCAGTATTTT
CDR3aa: CASSRLAGGQDTQYF

abundance: -
j_gene: TRBJ2-5
d_gene: TRBD1
v_gene: TRBV6-1
CDR3nt: TGTGCCAGCAGTGAACAGACAGGGGGCACTGAGACCCAGTACTTC
CDR3aa: CASSEQTGGTETQYF

abundance: few
j_gene: TRBJ1-3
d_gene: -
v_gene: TRBV7-9
CDR3nt: TGTGCCAGCAGCTTTCGGAGGGGGGGCCCTGGAAACACCATATATTTT
CDR3aa: CASSFRRGGPGNTIYF

abundance: -
j_gene: TRBJ2-5
d_gene: TRBD1
v_gene: TRBV5-6
CDR3nt: TGTGCCAGCCTCCCGGGACAGACCCGGATAGAGACCCAGTACTTC
CDR3aa: CASLPGQTRIETQYF

abundance: -
j_gene: TRBJ1-2
d_gene: -
v_gene: TRBV7-9
CDR3nt: TGTGCCAGCGGACTCAGGGGTACCTATGGCTACACCTTC
CDR3aa: CASGLRGTYGYTF

abundance: -
j_gene: TRBJ2-1
d_gene: TRBD1
v_gene: TRBV18
CDR3nt: TGTGCCAGCTCAATCACTACGGGACAGGGTGGAGATGAGCAGTTCTTC
CDR3aa: CASSITTGQGGDEQFF

abundance: -
j_gene: TRBJ2-1
d_gene: TRBD1
v_gene: TRBV6-2/TRBV6-3
CDR3nt: TGTGCCAGCAGTTACTCGATGTGGACAGGGGGATCCTACAATGAGCAGTTCTTC
CDR3aa: CASSYSMWTGGSYNEQFF

abundance: -
j_gene: TRBJ1-2
d_gene: -
v_gene: TRBV19
CDR3nt: TGTGCCAGTAGTATAGTGGCGTTTCGGGATAACTATGGCTACACCTTC
CDR3aa: CASSIVAFRDNYGYTF

abundance: -
j_gene: TRBJ2-1
d_gene: -
v_gene: TRBV5-1
CDR3nt: TGCGCCAGCAGCTTGGCGAGTAGCTCCTACAATGAGCAGTTCTTC
CDR3aa: CASSLASSSYNEQFF

abundance: -
j_gene: TRBJ2-3
d_gene: TRBD2
v_gene: TRBV7-9
CDR3nt: TGTGCCAGCACCTCGGGGGGATCAGATACGCAGTATTTT
CDR3aa: CASTSGGSDTQYF

abundance: -
j_gene: TRBJ2-3
d_gene: -
v_gene: TRBV11-1
CDR3nt: TGTGCCAGCAGCTTTCGGTTAACTGACACAGATACGCAGTATTTT
CDR3aa: CASSFRLTDTDTQYF

abundance: -
j_gene: TRBJ2-2
d_gene: TRBD2
v_gene: TRBV11-2
CDR3nt: TGTGCCAGCAGCTATCTTCTAGCGGGGGGGCCCTCTAACACCGGGGAGCTGTTTTTT
CDR3aa: CASSYLLAGGPSNTGELFF

abundance: -
j_gene: TRBJ1-1
d_gene: TRBD1
v_gene: TRBV18
CDR3nt: TGTGCCAGCTCACCGACTCAGACAGGGGAAGCTTTCTTT
CDR3aa: CASSPTQTGEAFF

abundance: -
j_gene: TRBJ1-1
d_gene: -
v_gene: TRBV19
CDR3nt: TGTGCCAGTAGTATGGGGGGGCAGGCAAGCCTCAAAGCTTTCTTT
CDR3aa: CASSMGGQASLKAFF

abundance: -
j_gene: TRBJ1-1
d_gene: TRBD1
v_gene: TRBV12-5
CDR3nt: TGTGCTAGTGGTTACAGGACAGGGTTATCTGGGGTGAACACTGAAGCTTTCTTT
CDR3aa: CASGYRTGLSGVNTEAFF

abundance: -
j_gene: TRBJ1-2
d_gene: -
v_gene: TRBV12-3/TRBV12-4
CDR3nt: TGTGCCAGCAGTTTTCAGGGGCGCCATGGCTACACCTTC
CDR3aa: CASSFQGRHGYTF

abundance: -
j_gene: TRBJ1-6
d_gene: -
v_gene: TRBV20-1
CDR3nt: TGCAGTGCCAGTGGGGGCGCATATAATTCACCCCTCCACTTT
CDR3aa: CSASGGAYNSPLHF

abundance: -
j_gene: TRBJ1-6
d_gene: -
v_gene: TRBV6-4
CDR3nt: TGTGCCAGCAGTGAGGACTACTATAATTCACCCCTCCACTTT
CDR3aa: CASSEDYYNSPLHF

abundance: once
j_gene: TRBJ1-3
d_gene: -
v_gene: TRBV19
CDR3nt: TGTGCCACGGGGGGGGCATATGGAAACACCATATATTTT
CDR3aa: CATGGAYGNTIYF

abundance: -
j_gene: TRBJ1-1
d_gene: -
v_gene: TRBV5-1
CDR3nt: TGCGCCAGCATCCGGGACATAGGGACTGAAGCTTTCTTT
CDR3aa: CASIRDIGTEAFF

abundance: -
j_gene: TRBJ1-2
d_gene: TRBD1
v_gene: TRBV12-3/TRBV12-4
CDR3nt: TGTGCCAGCAGCCCGAGACAGGGCAAAAACACCTTC
CDR3aa: CASSPRQGKNTF

abundance: -
j_gene: TRBJ1-1
d_gene: TRBD1
v_gene: TRBV7-2
CDR3nt: TGTGCCAGCAGCTTAGCACGACAGGGCCCTGAAGCTTTCTTT
CDR3aa: CASSLARQGPEAFF

abundance: -
j_gene: TRBJ2-4
d_gene: TRBD2
v_gene: TRBV2
CDR3nt: TGTGCCAGCAGTCCGGGAGGGAAGGGAAACATTCAGTACTTC
CDR3aa: CASSPGGKGNIQYF

abundance: -
j_gene: TRBJ1-2
d_gene: -
v_gene: TRBV5-4
CDR3nt: TGTGCCAGCAGCTTCCAGGGTAATGGCTACACCTTC
CDR3aa: CASSFQGNGYTF

abundance: -
j_gene: TRBJ1-3
d_gene: -
v_gene: TRBV5-1
CDR3nt: TGCGCCAGCAGCTTGTCAGGCTCTGGAAACACCATATATTTT
CDR3aa: CASSLSGSGNTIYF

abundance: -
j_gene: TRBJ1-6
d_gene: TRBD1
v_gene: TRBV4-1
CDR3nt: TGCGCCAGCAGCCACCTCCTACTGAACAGGGGTCGAGATTCACCCCTCCACTTT
CDR3aa: CASSHLLLNRGRDSPLHF

abundance: -
j_gene: TRBJ2-2
d_gene: TRBD1
v_gene: TRBV5-1
CDR3nt: TGCGCCAGCAGCTCGGACAGGGCCACCGGGGAGCTGTTTTTT
CDR3aa: CASSSDRATGELFF

abundance: -
j_gene: TRBJ1-4
d_gene: -
v_gene: TRBV23-1
CDR3nt: TGCGCCAGCAGTCACCAGGGTCGTGCCGGTAATGAAAAACTGTTTTTT
CDR3aa: CASSHQGRAGNEKLFF

abundance: -
j_gene: TRBJ1-2
d_gene: -
v_gene: TRBV5-4
CDR3nt: TGTGCCAGCAGCCCGGCTGGGGGCCCTTATGGCTACACCTTC
CDR3aa: CASSPAGGPYGYTF

abundance: -
j_gene: TRBJ2-4
d_gene: -
v_gene: TRBV28
CDR3nt: TGTGCCAGCAGTCCCCGCAGGGCGGGGTACATTCAGTACTTC
CDR3aa: CASSPRRAGYIQYF

abundance: -
j_gene: TRBJ1-5
d_gene: -
v_gene: TRBV19
CDR3nt: TGTGCCAGTAGTATAGAATGGGGCAGGGAAGGGGAGCCCCAGCATTTT
CDR3aa: CASSIEWGREGEPQHF

abundance: -
j_gene: TRBJ1-1
d_gene: TRBD1
v_gene: TRBV6-2/TRBV6-3
CDR3nt: TGTGCCAGCAGTTACTCGAGGGGACAGCAGTCAATGAACACTGAAGCTTTCTTT
CDR3aa: CASSYSRGQQSMNTEAFF

abundance: -
j_gene: TRBJ1-2
d_gene: -
v_gene: TRBV28
CDR3nt: TGTGCCACCTTAGGGGACTATGGCTACACCTTC
CDR3aa: CATLGDYGYTF

abundance: -
j_gene: TRBJ1-5
d_gene: -
v_gene: TRBV10-3
CDR3nt: TGTGCCATCATTCCTTCCAGGAACAATCAGCCCCAGCATTTT
CDR3aa: CAIIPSRNNQPQHF

abundance: -
j_gene: TRBJ1-3
d_gene: -
v_gene: TRBV5-1
CDR3nt: TGCGCCAGCAGCTTGGCCGGTGTTTCTGGAAACACCATATATTTT
CDR3aa: CASSLAGVSGNTIYF

abundance: -
j_gene: TRBJ1-1
d_gene: -
v_gene: TRBV5-1
CDR3nt: TGCGCCAGCAGCCCGAAGACAGGAGAAGCTTTCTTT
CDR3aa: CASSPKTGEAFF

abundance: once
j_gene: TRBJ1-2
d_gene: -
v_gene: TRBV5-1
CDR3nt: TGCGCCAGCAGGAAGACAGGTGCCCAAAACTATGGCTACACCTTC
CDR3aa: CASRKTGAQNYGYTF

abundance: -
j_gene: TRBJ2-4
d_gene: -
v_gene: TRBV5-1
CDR3nt: TGCGCCAGCAGCTTGGGACAGGTTCAAAACATTCAGTACTTC
CDR3aa: CASSLGQVQNIQYF

abundance: -
j_gene: TRBJ1-3
d_gene: -
v_gene: TRBV7-2
CDR3nt: TGTGCCAGCAGCCCCAGTGGGCCGAGGGTCGGAAACACCATATATTTT
CDR3aa: CASSPSGPRVGNTIYF

abundance: -
j_gene: TRBJ2-5
d_gene: TRBD1
v_gene: TRBV7-9
CDR3nt: TGTGCCAGCAGCTTCATACAGGGGACGAAAGAGACCCAGTACTTC
CDR3aa: CASSFIQGTKETQYF

abundance: once
j_gene: TRBJ2-6
d_gene: -
v_gene: TRBV5-6
CDR3nt: TGTGCCAGCAGCTACCGGGGCTCTGGGGCCAACGTCCTGACTTTC
CDR3aa: CASSYRGSGANVLTF

abundance: -
j_gene: TRBJ2-1
d_gene: -
v_gene: TRBV5-4
CDR3nt: TGTGCCAGCTTTCGCGGCGGGACCAACTCCTACAATGAGCAGTTCTTC
CDR3aa: CASFRGGTNSYNEQFF

abundance: -
j_gene: TRBJ1-1
d_gene: TRBD1
v_gene: TRBV7-9
CDR3nt: TGTGCCAGCAGCTCTCAGGGGGCTCTAGCTGAAGCTTTCTTT
CDR3aa: CASSSQGALAEAFF

abundance: -
j_gene: TRBJ2-1
d_gene: -
v_gene: TRBV6-5
CDR3nt: TGTGCCAGCGCGCCGGACAGTTACAATGAGCAGTTCTTC
CDR3aa: CASAPDSYNEQFF

abundance: -
j_gene: TRBJ1-3
d_gene: -
v_gene: TRBV5-5
CDR3nt: TGTGCCAGCAGCTTGGTCAGGGATTTCTCTGGAAACACCATATATTTT
CDR3aa: CASSLVRDFSGNTIYF

abundance: -
j_gene: TRBJ1-2
d_gene: -
v_gene: TRBV4-1
CDR3nt: TGCGCCAGCAGCCAAGAGTTGAGGTCAAACTATGGCTACACCTTC
CDR3aa: CASSQELRSNYGYTF

abundance: -
j_gene: TRBJ1-2
d_gene: -
v_gene: TRBV4-3
CDR3nt: TGCGCCAGCAGCCAAGAGACAGATTCTTATGGCTACACCTTC
CDR3aa: CASSQETDSYGYTF